Reported below is one T cell receptor beta chain. Its target is not known. From germline, CDR1 is LNHDA and CDR2 SQIVND (reference sequence). This CDR3 is 13 amino acids long. V shed 4 bases, J shed 5 bases, and the junction held 4 bases outside the gene matches. The data originate from a study of T cell responses to AZD1222 COVID-19 vaccine. Study results and caveats: Spike-specific TCR repertoires showed rising breadth and depth after two AZD1222 doses.

Some clones are missing from TCRdb's copy, which holds only in-frame ones; the method was immunoSEQ multiplex PCR. The sample consists of roughly 200,000 clones, around 94% of them appearing once. This TCR came from an adult who received the MenACWY meningococcal vaccine as a control. This sequence joins TRBV19 and TRBJ2-5; TRBD1 aligns across 7 bases. Specimen: peripheral blood, collected 28 days after the second dose of the MenACWY control vaccine. The CDR3 DNA sequence: TGTGCCAGTAGTAGTACAGGGGTCGAGACCCAGTACTTC. Protein product: CASSSTGVETQYF. The variable domain in full, with the rest retrieved from reference TRBV19 and TRBJ2-5, is DGGITQSPKYLFRKEGQNVTLSCEQNLNHDAMYWYRQDPGQGLRLIYYSQIVNDFQKGDIAEGYSVSREKKESFPLTVTSAQKNPTAFYLCASSSTGVETQYFGPGTRLLVL.